The 3 T cell receptor beta chains below were found in one sample sequenced in a study of cytomegalovirus exposure and HLA in healthy donors. PCR involved 60 Vbeta and 13 Jbeta primers. Sequencing was performed with immunoSEQ multiplex PCR; in TCRdb, only in-frame clones are kept and a portion is missing. The sample records roughly 150,000 clones, approximately 80% being singletons. Sequencing was performed on PBMCs. The source of these receptors is a woman in her forties or fifties in good health and CMV-seropositive.

The chain is built from TRBV5-1 and TRBJ1-2; 10 bases match TRBD1. CDR3 length: 14 amino acids. V was pared by 4 bases and J by 4 bases, with 4 bases of the junction left unmatched. Germline V lookup: CDR1 SGHRS, CDR2 YFSETQ. Here the CDR3 DNA reads TGCGCCAGCAGCCCCGGACAGGGGGGCTATGGCTACACCTTC. It codes for CASSPGQGGYGYTF.

There are a few counts of this clone. J is TRBJ1-2 and V is TRBV10-3, with TRBD1 as a possible D gene (5 bases). Per the germline V gene, CDR1 is ENHRY and CDR2 is SYGVKD. Trimming removed 4 bases at V and 7 bases at J, with 10 bases between. This CDR3 contains 12 residues. CDR3 DNA: TGTGCCATCAGTGGACAGACCTCTGGCTACACCTTC. It is translated as CAISGQTSGYTF.

The rearrangement links TRBV6-6 to TRBJ2-4, with 8 bases matching TRBD1. The CDR3 runs to 13 residues. CDR1 and CDR2 from the germline V gene are MNHNY and SVGAGI (reference sequence). Unmatched junction bases numbered 1, after V lost 5 bases and J lost 4 bases. The DNA of the CDR3 is TGTGCCAGCAGTGGGACAGGAAAAAACATTCAGTACTTC. Protein product: CASSGTGKNIQYF.